This paragraph covers one T cell receptor beta chain sequence. Its antigen is undetermined. From germline, CDR1 is ENHRY and CDR2 SYGVKD. Trimming stripped 0 bases from V and 10 bases from J, with 13 bases between. CDR3 size: 14 residues. Assay used: immunoSEQ multiplex PCR; TCRdb lists only in-frame clones, some missing. The sample carries 2 million to 2.5 million clones, roughly 96% recorded once. This specimen belongs to a study of shared clonotypes between healthy human individuals. Study-wide results and caveats: The study generally estimated greater richness for naive than memory subsets. Relative to their counterparts shared across all four donors, non-shared clonotypes exhibited diminished generation probabilities.

Source material: naive CD4+ T cells sorted from blood. Subset indicated: CD45RA+ positively selected. V usage is TRBV10-3 and J usage is TRBJ2-1; the D is unclear. The TCR comes from a man aged 18-30 years in good health. CDR3 in amino acids: CAISESPAPSEQFF. The CDR3 nucleotides read TGTGCCATCAGTGAGTCGCCAGCCCCTTCGGAGCAGTTCTTC.